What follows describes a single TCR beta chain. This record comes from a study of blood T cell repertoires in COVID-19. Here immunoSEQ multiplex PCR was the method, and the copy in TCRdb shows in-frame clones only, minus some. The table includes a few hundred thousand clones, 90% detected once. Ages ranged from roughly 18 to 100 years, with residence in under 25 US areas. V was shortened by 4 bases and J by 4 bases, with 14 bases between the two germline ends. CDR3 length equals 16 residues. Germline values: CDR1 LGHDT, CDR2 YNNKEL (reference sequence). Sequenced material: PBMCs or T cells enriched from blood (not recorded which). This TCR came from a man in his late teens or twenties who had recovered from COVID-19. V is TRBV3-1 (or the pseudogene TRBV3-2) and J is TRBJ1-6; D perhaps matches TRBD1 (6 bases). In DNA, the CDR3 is TGTGCCAGCAGCCCAACCCCGGGACATTATAATTCACCCCTCCACTTT. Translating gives CASSPTPGHYNSPLHF.